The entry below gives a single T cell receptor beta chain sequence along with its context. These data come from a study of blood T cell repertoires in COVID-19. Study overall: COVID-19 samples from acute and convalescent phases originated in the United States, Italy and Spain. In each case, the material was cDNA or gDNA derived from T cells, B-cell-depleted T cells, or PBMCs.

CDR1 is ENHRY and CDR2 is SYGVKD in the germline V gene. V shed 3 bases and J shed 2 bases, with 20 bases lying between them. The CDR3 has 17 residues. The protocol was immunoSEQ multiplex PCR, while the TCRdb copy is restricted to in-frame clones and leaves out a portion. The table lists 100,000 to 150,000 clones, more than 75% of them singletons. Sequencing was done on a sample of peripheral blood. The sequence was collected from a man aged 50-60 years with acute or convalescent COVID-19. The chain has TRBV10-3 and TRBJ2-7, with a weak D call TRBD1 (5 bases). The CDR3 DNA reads TGTGCCATCAGTGACTTCCGGGCAACAGGAACAACCTACGAGCAGTACTTC. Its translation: CAISDFRATGTTYEQYF.